This T cell receptor (beta chain) was captured in a study of T cells in Graves' hyperthyroidism and ophthalmopathy. With 3 bases removed from V and 4 bases from J, the gap between germline ends came to 9 bases. Germline V lookup: CDR1 SQVTM, CDR2 ANQGSEA. The CDR3 is 12 amino acids. Diagnosis rested on symptoms, serum thyroxine and TRAb, thyroid ultrasound, and orbital computed tomography. RNA transcripts yielded amplified TCR beta CDR3 regions. HTBI primers were used for first-round RT-PCR of the TCR CDR3. From the multiplex PCR reads, TCRdb called clonotypes with MiXCR, one entry per CDR3 protein. Of approximately 510,000 distinct CDR3 sequences in the sample, over 35% were seen once.

The TCR was taken from an adult woman with Graves' disease, either hyperthyroidism or ophthalmopathy (not recorded which). The specimen sequenced was peripheral blood or thyroid tissue (not recorded which). V and J are TRBV29-1 and TRBJ1-2; no clear D gene. The CDR3 DNA is TGCAGCGTTGATGGTCGCGGCTATGGCTACACCTTC. This encodes CSVDGRGYGYTF.